This entry lists 25 T cell receptor beta chains sequenced from one sample in a study of OX40 agonist ivuxolimab in advanced cancers. Here immunoSEQ multiplex PCR was the method, and the copy in TCRdb shows in-frame clones only, minus some. The sample has tens of thousands of clones; 88% are singletons. The specimen was CD4+ or CD8+ T cells sorted from blood, collected in a trial of the OX40 agonist ivuxolimab. The receptors were sampled from an adult with an advanced solid tumor such as melanoma, head and neck, liver or kidney cancer.

This clone was seen a single time. The rearrangement joins TRBV6-1 to TRBJ2-1, with D perhaps given as TRBD1 or TRBD2 (5 bases each). CDR1 MNHNS and CDR2 SASEGT come from the germline V gene. There are 14 residues in the CDR3. V gave up 3 bases and J gave up 7 bases, with 13 bases separating them. CDR3 DNA: TGTGCCAGCAGTGATCGTGATTGGGGGAATGAGCAGTTCTTC. It encodes CASSDRDWGNEQFF.

The V call is TRBV19, the J call TRBJ1-5; D may be TRBD1 (5 bases). Germline CDR1 is LNHDA and CDR2 is SQIVND (reference sequence). Trimming took off 6 bases at V and 3 bases at J, with 9 bases between the two ends. The CDR3 totals 13 residues. The DNA for the CDR3 is TGTGCCAGTAGGAGACAGACCAATCAGCCCCAGCATTTT. Translating gives CASRRQTNQPQHF.

This chain uses TRBV7-3 with TRBJ2-3; D may be TRBD1 or TRBD2 (6 bases each). This CDR3 region has 15 residues. V dropped 2 bases and J dropped 6 bases, with 15 bases sitting between them. In germline, CDR1 is SGHTA, CDR2 FQGTGA. CDR3: CASSLLAEGVDTQYF. CDR3 nucleotide sequence: TGTGCCAGCAGCTTATTAGCGGAGGGGGTGGATACGCAGTATTTT.

The V gene is TRBV5-4, the J gene TRBJ2-5; D may be TRBD1 or TRBD2 (5 bases each). With 0 bases removed from V and 5 bases from J, the gap between germline ends came to 14 bases. The CDR3 spans 15 residues. Per germline, CDR1 SGHNT and CDR2 YYREEE (reference sequence). CDR3 sequence: CASSLDAGRAETQYF. DNA of the CDR3: TGTGCCAGCAGCTTGGACGCAGGGCGGGCGGAGACCCAGTACTTC.

The rearrangement joins TRBV5-8 to TRBJ1-5; D may be TRBD1 (6 bases). Germline V lookup: CDR1 SGHTS, CDR2 YDEGEE. CDR3 length equals 14 residues. Trimming took off 3 bases at V and 13 bases at J, with 20 bases between the two ends. Here the CDR3 reads CASSYDRSNSLQHF. As DNA, the CDR3 is TGTGCCAGCAGCTACGACAGGTCTAATTCCCTTCAGCATTTT.

The sample holds one count of this clone. CDR3 amino acids: CASSLVGQYYGYTF. CDR3 nucleotide sequence: TGTGCCAGCAGTTTAGTAGGACAGTACTATGGCTACACCTTC. This chain uses TRBV28 with TRBJ1-2; weak D call: TRBD1 (6 bases). There are 14 residues in the CDR3. V was clipped by 2 bases and J by 3 bases, with 10 bases between them. Germline V CDR1 and CDR2: MDHEN, SYDVKM.

The chain's CDR3 is CASSSGTSANEQYF. In DNA, the CDR3 is TGTGCCAGCAGCTCCGGGACTAGTGCGAACGAGCAGTACTTC. V is TRBV7-2 and J is TRBJ2-7; 8 bases align to TRBD2. The V gene end was trimmed by 4 bases and the J gene end by 5 bases; junction bases not matched to a gene: 7. CDR3 length equals 14 residues. CDR1 and CDR2 from the germline V gene are SGHTA and FQGNSA.

The V gene is TRBV7-2, the J gene TRBJ2-7; the match to TRBD2 covers 8 bases. The CDR3 covers 18 residues. V lost 3 bases and J lost 2; bases outside the gene matches: 15. Germline V CDR1 and CDR2: SGHTA, FQGNSA. The CDR3 region is CASSFRRGAGEVTYEQYF. In DNA form, the CDR3 reads TGTGCCAGCAGCTTTCGGCGGGGAGCGGGAGAAGTTACCTACGAGCAGTACTTC.

The chain has TRBV5-6 and TRBJ2-1; TRBD1 or TRBD2 may be the D gene (5 bases each). V was pared by 4 bases and J by 1 base, with 12 bases between. Germline V gene lookup returns CDR1 SGHDT and CDR2 YYEEEE. This CDR3 spans 15 amino acids. The CDR3 loop reads CASSQGPTSYNEQFF. The CDR3 DNA reads as TGTGCCAGCAGCCAGGGACCCACATCCTACAATGAGCAGTTCTTC.

This clone was detected only once. The rearrangement links TRBV5-1 to TRBJ1-5; a weak D match, TRBD1 (6 bases). Looked up from germline, CDR1 is SGHRS and CDR2 is YFSETQ. The CDR3 sequence is 14 residues long. V was trimmed by 4 bases and J by 1 base, leaving 9 bases between them. CDR3 bases: TGCGCCAGCAGCCCAGGGGTCAGCAATCAGCCCCAGCATTTT. Translating it yields CASSPGVSNQPQHF.

The DNA for the CDR3 is TGCAGCGTCCGAGGACTAGCGGGAGAGGCCGGGGAGCTGTTTTTT. As protein: CSVRGLAGEAGELFF. The V gene is TRBV29-1, the J gene TRBJ2-2, with 13 bases that match TRBD2. V dropped 6 bases and J dropped 6; count of bases not matched to a gene: 7. Germline values: CDR1 SQVTM, CDR2 ANQGSEA. The CDR3 loop spans 15 amino acids.

The chain joins TRBV4-3 to TRBJ2-1; 7 bases map to TRBD2. Unmatched junction bases numbered 12, after V lost 6 bases and J lost 7 bases. Germline loops: CDR1 LGHNA, CDR2 YSLEER. The CDR3 is 15 residues long. CDR3 in DNA: TGCGCCAGCAGTCGGACTAGGGCCCCGGGGAATGAGCAGTTCTTC. The encoded protein is CASSRTRAPGNEQFF.

J is TRBJ1-4 and V is TRBV5-1; D is perhaps TRBD1 (6 bases). This CDR3 contains 16 residues. V was pared by 1 base and J by 0 bases, with 10 bases between. Looked up from germline, CDR1 is SGHRS and CDR2 is YFSETQ. As DNA, the CDR3 is TGCGCCAGCAGCTTGCTGGGGACAACAACTAATGAAAAACTGTTTTTT. This encodes CASSLLGTTTNEKLFF.

The V gene is TRBV9, the J gene TRBJ2-3; no clear D. Germline V CDR1 and CDR2: SGDLS, YYNGEE. This CDR3 has 14 residues. V was shortened by 3 bases and J by 2 bases, with 10 bases between the two germline ends. The CDR3 coding sequence is TGTGCCAGCAGCGCCGGTCGTCACACAGATACGCAGTATTTT. This gives the protein CASSAGRHTDTQYF.

The chain is built from TRBV7-6 and TRBJ2-7; D is unresolved. Trimming removed 0 bases from V and 2 bases from J, with 5 bases in between. CDR1 and CDR2 from the germline V gene are SGHVS and FNYEAQ. This CDR3 comprises 13 residues. The CDR3 reads CASSLAGPYEQYF. The CDR3 coding sequence is TGTGCCAGCAGCTTAGCCGGCCCCTACGAGCAGTACTTC.

This clone was detected only a few times. CDR3 DNA sequence: TGTGCCAGCTCACCACCCGGATCGGCTGAAGCTTTCTTT. Encoded protein: CASSPPGSAEAFF. The V gene is TRBV18, the J gene TRBJ1-1, with no clear D. CDR1 KGHSH and CDR2 LQKENI come from the germline V gene. The CDR3 contains 13 residues. Deletions cut 0 bases from V and 6 bases from J, with 8 bases between.

The rearrangement links TRBV27 to TRBJ2-3; TRBD1 is a possible D gene (5 bases). Germline V gene data show CDR1 as MNHEY and CDR2 as SMNVEV (reference sequence). The CDR3 is made up of 16 amino acids. V lost 2 bases and J lost 3, with 15 bases in between. This chain's CDR3 is CASSLEGAFWTDTQYF. The CDR3 DNA is TGTGCCAGCAGTTTAGAAGGGGCCTTTTGGACAGATACGCAGTATTTT.

This sequence joins TRBV7-3 and TRBJ2-2; D is undetermined. This CDR3 is built from 14 residues. The V and J ends lost 4 bases and 1 base respectively, with 7 bases between them. Germline CDR1 reads SGHTA; CDR2 reads FQGTGA. The CDR3 coding sequence is TGTGCCAGCAGCTATAACGGGAACACCGGGGAGCTGTTTTTT. This translates into CASSYNGNTGELFF.

The V gene is TRBV25-1, the J gene TRBJ2-5; D is unresolved. Germline V gene data show CDR1 as MGHDK and CDR2 as SYGVNS. CDR3 length: 13 amino acids. Deletions cut 0 bases from V and 1 base from J, with 3 bases between. The CDR3 DNA is TGTGCCAGCAGTGAATATGGCCAAGAGACCCAGTACTTC. Its protein product is CASSEYGQETQYF.

The chain recombines TRBV25-1 with TRBJ1-2; TRBD1 matches at 9 bases. Germline CDR1 is MGHDK and CDR2 is SYGVNS. The CDR3 has 16 residues. J gave up 0 bases and V 4 bases, and 6 bases lay outside the gene matches. CDR3 residues: CASSAGQGLANYGYTF. The CDR3 DNA is TGTGCCAGCAGTGCTGGACAGGGGTTGGCTAACTATGGCTACACCTTC.

This rearrangement joins TRBV29-1 to TRBJ2-1; D tentatively fits TRBD1 or TRBD2 (6 bases each). The CDR3 runs to 12 residues. Germline CDR1 and CDR2: SQVTM and ANQGSEA. The ends were cut back, 7 bases at V and 8 bases at J, with 15 bases in the middle. The CDR3 DNA reads TGCAGCGGCTGGGGGGCTTTCGATGAGCAGTTCTTC. It yields the protein CSGWGAFDEQFF.

A few counts support this clone. The gene calls are TRBV7-3 and TRBJ1-1; D might be TRBD1 (5 bases). CDR1 is SGHTA, CDR2 FQGTGA, per germline. The CDR3 loop spans 13 amino acids. Trimming stripped 3 bases from V and 6 bases from J, with 11 bases between. The DNA of the CDR3 is TGTGCCAGCAGCTTGCGGGCAGGGTCTGAAGCTTTCTTT. Translated: CASSLRAGSEAFF.

This chain links TRBV27 with TRBJ1-5; D is unclear. The germline CDR1 and CDR2 sequences are MNHEY and SMNVEV (reference sequence). This CDR3 has 15 amino acids. V was shortened by 7 bases and J by 3 bases, with 16 bases between the two germline ends. The CDR3 loop reads CASKELGVNNQPQHF. In nucleotides, the CDR3 is TGTGCCAGCAAGGAGCTCGGGGTGAACAATCAGCCCCAGCATTTT.

The CDR3 DNA is TGCGCCAGCAGCGGGGGACAGGGTACAGATACGCAGTATTTT. This codes for CASSGGQGTDTQYF. The rearrangement uses TRBV5-1 and TRBJ2-3, with 9 nucleotides matching TRBD1. This CDR3 region has 14 residues. Germline V gene sequence: CDR1 SGHRS, CDR2 YFSETQ. J was trimmed by 3 bases and V by 4 bases; bases with no gene match: 3.

The V gene is TRBV2, the J gene TRBJ2-2; TRBD1 matches at 10 bases. The length of the CDR3 is 15 residues. Germline loops: CDR1 SNHLY, CDR2 FYNNEI. The junction had 6 bases not matched to a gene; V was cut back by 6 bases and J by 5 bases. The CDR3 DNA reads TGTGCCAGCAGCCGCCCGGGACAGGGGACCGGGGAGCTGTTTTTT. It codes for CASSRPGQGTGELFF.